This TCR beta chain was captured by sequencing in a study of early T cells in non-severe SARS-CoV-2 infection. Study-wide points: The VDJdb matching leaned toward anti-spike CD8 responses and overlooked private and CD4 specificities.

Trimming removed 4 bases from V and 2 bases from J; junction bases left unmatched: 5. The CDR3 loop spans 15 amino acids. CDR1 and CDR2 (germline): SEHNR, FQNEAQ (reference sequence). This clonotype showed up many times. Its antigen remains unknown. The library protocol tagged individual cDNA molecules with unique molecular identifiers. Using its own MiXCR run on the 5' RACE reads, TCRdb lists one record per CDR3 protein. The sample lists tens of thousands of distinct CDR3 sequences, around 4.5% seen once, with 5.5% to 6% in the top ten. This clonotype originated in an adult who was a healthcare worker with PCR-confirmed SARS-CoV-2 infection or an uninfected control (not recorded which). Material: whole blood, obtained at baseline. The V and J genes are TRBV7-9 and TRBJ2-1, with 7 bases that match TRBD2. The CDR3 loop reads CASSSRREPYNEQFF. DNA for the CDR3: TGTGCCAGCAGCTCGAGGCGGGAGCCCTACAATGAGCAGTTCTTC.